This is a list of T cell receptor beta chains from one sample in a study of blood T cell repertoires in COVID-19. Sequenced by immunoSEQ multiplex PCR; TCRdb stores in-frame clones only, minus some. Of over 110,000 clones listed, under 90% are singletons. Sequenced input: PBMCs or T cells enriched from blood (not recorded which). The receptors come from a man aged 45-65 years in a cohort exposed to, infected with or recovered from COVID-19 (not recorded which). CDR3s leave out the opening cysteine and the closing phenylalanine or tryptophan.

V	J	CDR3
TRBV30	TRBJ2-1	AWTSANNEQF
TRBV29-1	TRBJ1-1	SVEGLDTEAF
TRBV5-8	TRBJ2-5	ASSPSRDRVQETQY
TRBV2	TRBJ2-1	ASSGLSSYNEQF
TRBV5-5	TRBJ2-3	ASSPKQRTDTQY
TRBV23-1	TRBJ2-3	ASSQVGTDSTDTQY
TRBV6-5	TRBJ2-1	ASTTQRGGDEQF
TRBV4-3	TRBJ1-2	ASSQDFVSANYGYT
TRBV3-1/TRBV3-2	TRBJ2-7	ASSQDEARSYEQY
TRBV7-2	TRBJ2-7	ASSLDERSSYEQY
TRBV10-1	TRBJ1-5	ASSEPGQGARDDNQPQH
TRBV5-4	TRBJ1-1	ASSRNRDNTEAF
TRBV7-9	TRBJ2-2	ASSSQLAGANTGELF
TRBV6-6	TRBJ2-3	ASSRTAGKSTDTQY
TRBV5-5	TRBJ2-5	ASSLEQWPQTQY
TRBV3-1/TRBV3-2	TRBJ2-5	ASSQGRGGETQY
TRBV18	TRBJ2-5	ASSQNLQETQY
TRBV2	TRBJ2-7	ASSERLAGTYEQY
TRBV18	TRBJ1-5	ASSPGTSGTGDLYSNQPQH
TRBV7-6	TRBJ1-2	ASSPQLGTEYGYT
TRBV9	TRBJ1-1	ASSAQNTEAF
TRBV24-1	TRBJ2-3	ATSDENTDTQY
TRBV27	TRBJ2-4	ASSGERRKENIQY
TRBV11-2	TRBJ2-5	ASSPSGTGETQY
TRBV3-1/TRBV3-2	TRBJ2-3	ASSRNRGVGDTQY
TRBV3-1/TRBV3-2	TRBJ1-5	ASSLTGAGGNQPQH
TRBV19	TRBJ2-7	ASSASGLAFYEQY
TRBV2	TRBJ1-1	AILGDRGTGNTEAF
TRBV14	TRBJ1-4	ASSPRRTNEKLF
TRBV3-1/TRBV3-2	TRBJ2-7	ASSQGGANYEQY
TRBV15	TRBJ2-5	ATSRIGTTQETQY
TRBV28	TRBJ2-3	ASSFGREYDTQY
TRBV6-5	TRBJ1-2	ASSRDRGDGYT
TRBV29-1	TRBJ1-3	SVGTGGSGNTIY
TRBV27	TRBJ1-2	ASSSRADGYT
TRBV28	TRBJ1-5	ASSSPGQGAVSLRNQPQH
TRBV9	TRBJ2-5	ASSVTSGQETQY
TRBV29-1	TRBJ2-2	SVSRGTANTGELF
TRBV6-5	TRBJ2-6	ASRTAQDGANVLT
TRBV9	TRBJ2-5	ASSPLAEQETQY
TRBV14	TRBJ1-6	ASNGQHNSPLH
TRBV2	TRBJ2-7	ASSVQGASYEQY
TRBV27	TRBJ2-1	ASISVEDNEQF
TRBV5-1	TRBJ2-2	ASSLGGTDTGELF
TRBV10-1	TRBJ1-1	ASTRDMNTEAF
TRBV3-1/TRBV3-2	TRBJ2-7	ASSHPSGSKVYEQY
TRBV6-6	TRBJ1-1	ASSYTTSGLNTEAF